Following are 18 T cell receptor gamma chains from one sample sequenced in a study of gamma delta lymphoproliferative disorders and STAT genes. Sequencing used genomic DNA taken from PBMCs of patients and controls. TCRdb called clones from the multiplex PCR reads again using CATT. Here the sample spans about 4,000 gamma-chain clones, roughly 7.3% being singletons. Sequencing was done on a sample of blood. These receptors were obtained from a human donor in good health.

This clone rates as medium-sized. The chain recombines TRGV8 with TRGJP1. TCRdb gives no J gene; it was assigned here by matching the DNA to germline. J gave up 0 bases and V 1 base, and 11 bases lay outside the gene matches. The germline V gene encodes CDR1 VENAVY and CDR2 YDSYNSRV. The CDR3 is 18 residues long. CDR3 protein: CATWDSPHDYTTGWFKIF. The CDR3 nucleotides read TGTGCCACCTGGGATAGCCCCCACGATTATACCACTGGTTGGTTCAAGATATTT.

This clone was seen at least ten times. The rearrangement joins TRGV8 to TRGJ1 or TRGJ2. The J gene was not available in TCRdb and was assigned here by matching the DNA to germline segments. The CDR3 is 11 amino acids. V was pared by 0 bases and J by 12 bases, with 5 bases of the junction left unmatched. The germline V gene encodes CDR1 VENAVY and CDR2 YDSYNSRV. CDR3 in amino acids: CATWDRGWKLF. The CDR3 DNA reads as TGTGCCACCTGGGATAGGGGTTGGAAACTCTTT.

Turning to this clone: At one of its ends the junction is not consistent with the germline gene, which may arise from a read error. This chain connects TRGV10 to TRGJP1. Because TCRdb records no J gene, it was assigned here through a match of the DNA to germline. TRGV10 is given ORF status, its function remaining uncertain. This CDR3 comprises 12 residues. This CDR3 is CAGFTTGWFKIF. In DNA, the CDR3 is TGCGCGGGATTTACCACTGGTTGGTTCAAGATATTT.

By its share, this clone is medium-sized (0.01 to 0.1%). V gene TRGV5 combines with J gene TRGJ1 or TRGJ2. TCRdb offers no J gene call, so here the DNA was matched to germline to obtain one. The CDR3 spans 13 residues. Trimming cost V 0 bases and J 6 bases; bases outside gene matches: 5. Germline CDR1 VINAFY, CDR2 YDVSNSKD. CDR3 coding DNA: TGTGCCACCTGGGACAGGCAACTTTATAAGAAACTCTTT. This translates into CATWDRQLYKKLF.

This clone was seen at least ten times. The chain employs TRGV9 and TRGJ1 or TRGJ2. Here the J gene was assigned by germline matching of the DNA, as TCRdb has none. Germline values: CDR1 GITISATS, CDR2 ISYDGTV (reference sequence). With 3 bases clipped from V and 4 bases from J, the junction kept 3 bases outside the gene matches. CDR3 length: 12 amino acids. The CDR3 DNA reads TGTGCCTTGTGGGAGATCTATTATAAGAAACTCTTT. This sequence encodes CALWEIYYKKLF.

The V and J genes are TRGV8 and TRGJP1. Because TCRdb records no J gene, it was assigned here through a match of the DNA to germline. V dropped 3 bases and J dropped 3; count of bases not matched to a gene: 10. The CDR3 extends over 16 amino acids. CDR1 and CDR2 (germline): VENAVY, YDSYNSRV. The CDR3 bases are TGTGCCACCTGGGATGGGGGTTTGGCCACTGGTTGGTTCAAGATATTT. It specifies CATWDGGLATGWFKIF.

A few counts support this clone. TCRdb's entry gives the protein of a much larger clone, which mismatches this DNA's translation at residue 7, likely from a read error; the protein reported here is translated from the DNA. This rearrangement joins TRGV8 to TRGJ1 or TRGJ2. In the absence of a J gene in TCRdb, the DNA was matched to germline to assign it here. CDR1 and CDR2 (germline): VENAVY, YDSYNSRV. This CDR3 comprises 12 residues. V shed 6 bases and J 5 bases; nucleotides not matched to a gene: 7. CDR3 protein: CATWKFHYKKLF. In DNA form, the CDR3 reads TGTGCCACCTGGAAATTTCATTATAAGAAACTCTTT.

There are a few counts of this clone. The CDR3 region is CACLGWFKIF. DNA of the CDR3: TGTGCCTGCTTGGGTTGGTTCAAGATATTT. This chain uses TRGV11 with TRGJP1. TRGV11 is labeled an ORF, and its function is uncertain. After removal of 11 bases from V and 8 bases from J, the junction contained 2 bases not matched to a gene. The CDR3 totals 10 residues.

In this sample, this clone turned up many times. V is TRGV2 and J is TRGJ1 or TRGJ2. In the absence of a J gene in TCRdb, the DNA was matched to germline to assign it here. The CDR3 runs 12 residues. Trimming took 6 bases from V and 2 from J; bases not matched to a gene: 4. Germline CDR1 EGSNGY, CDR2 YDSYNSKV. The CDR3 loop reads CATWTHYYKKLF. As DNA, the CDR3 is TGTGCCACCTGGACCCATTATTATAAGAAACTCTTT.

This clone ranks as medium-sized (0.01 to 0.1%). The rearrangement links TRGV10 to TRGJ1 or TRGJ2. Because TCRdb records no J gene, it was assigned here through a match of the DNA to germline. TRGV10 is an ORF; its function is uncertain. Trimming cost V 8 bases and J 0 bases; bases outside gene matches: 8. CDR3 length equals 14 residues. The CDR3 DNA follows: TGTGCTGCGTGGGAAATATTGAATTATTATAAGAAACTCTTT. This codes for CAAWEILNYYKKLF.

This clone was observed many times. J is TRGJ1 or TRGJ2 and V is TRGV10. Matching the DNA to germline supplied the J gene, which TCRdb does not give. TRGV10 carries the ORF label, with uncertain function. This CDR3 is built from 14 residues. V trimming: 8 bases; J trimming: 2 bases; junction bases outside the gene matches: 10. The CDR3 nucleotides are TGTGCTGCGTGGGGGACTCGGGATTATTATAAGAAACTCTTT. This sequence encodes CAAWGTRDYYKKLF.

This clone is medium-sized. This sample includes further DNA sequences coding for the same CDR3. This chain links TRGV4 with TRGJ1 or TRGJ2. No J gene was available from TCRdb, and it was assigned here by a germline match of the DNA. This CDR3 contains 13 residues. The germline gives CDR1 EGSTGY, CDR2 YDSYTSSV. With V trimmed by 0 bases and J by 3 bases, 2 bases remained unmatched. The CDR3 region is CATWDGGYYKKLF. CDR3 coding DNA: TGTGCCACCTGGGATGGGGGTTATTATAAGAAACTCTTT.

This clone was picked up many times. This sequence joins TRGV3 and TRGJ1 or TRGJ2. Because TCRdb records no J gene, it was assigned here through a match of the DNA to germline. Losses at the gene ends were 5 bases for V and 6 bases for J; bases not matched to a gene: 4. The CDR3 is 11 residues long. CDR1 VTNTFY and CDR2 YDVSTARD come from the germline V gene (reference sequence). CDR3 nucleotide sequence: TGTGCCACCTGGGGAGGTTATAAGAAACTCTTT. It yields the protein CATWGGYKKLF.

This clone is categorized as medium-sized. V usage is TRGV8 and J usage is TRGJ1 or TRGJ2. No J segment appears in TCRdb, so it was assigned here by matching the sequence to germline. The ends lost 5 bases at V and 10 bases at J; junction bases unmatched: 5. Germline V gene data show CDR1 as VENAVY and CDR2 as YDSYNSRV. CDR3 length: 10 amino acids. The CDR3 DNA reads TGTGCCACCTGGGCTTGGAAGAAACTCTTT. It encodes CATWAWKKLF.

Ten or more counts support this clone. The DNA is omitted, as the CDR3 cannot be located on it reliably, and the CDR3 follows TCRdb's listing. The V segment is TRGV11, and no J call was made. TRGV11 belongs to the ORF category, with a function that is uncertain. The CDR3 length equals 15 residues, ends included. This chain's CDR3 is CTTVPAGLGTLKKLF.

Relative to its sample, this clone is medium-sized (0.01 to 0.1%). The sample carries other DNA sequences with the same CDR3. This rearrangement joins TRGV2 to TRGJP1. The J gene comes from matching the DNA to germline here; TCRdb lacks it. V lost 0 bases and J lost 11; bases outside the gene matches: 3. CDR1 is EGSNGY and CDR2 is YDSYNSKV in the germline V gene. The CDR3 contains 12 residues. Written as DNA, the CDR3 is TGTGCCACCTGGGACGGGCGGTGGTTCAAGATATTT. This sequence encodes CATWDGRWFKIF.

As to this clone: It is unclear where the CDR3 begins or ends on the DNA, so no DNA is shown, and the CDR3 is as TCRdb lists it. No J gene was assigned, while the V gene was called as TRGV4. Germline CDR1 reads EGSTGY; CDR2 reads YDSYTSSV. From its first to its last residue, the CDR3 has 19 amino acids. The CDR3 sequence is CATWDGVWRGNSLAVEQHF.

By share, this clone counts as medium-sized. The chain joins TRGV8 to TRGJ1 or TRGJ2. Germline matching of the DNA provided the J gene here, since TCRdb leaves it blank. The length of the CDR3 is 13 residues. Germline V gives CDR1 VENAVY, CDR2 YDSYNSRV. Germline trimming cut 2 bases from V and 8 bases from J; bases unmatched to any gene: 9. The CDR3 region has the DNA TGTGCCACCTGGGATATCGTCCCAAATAAGAAACTCTTT. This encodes CATWDIVPNKKLF.